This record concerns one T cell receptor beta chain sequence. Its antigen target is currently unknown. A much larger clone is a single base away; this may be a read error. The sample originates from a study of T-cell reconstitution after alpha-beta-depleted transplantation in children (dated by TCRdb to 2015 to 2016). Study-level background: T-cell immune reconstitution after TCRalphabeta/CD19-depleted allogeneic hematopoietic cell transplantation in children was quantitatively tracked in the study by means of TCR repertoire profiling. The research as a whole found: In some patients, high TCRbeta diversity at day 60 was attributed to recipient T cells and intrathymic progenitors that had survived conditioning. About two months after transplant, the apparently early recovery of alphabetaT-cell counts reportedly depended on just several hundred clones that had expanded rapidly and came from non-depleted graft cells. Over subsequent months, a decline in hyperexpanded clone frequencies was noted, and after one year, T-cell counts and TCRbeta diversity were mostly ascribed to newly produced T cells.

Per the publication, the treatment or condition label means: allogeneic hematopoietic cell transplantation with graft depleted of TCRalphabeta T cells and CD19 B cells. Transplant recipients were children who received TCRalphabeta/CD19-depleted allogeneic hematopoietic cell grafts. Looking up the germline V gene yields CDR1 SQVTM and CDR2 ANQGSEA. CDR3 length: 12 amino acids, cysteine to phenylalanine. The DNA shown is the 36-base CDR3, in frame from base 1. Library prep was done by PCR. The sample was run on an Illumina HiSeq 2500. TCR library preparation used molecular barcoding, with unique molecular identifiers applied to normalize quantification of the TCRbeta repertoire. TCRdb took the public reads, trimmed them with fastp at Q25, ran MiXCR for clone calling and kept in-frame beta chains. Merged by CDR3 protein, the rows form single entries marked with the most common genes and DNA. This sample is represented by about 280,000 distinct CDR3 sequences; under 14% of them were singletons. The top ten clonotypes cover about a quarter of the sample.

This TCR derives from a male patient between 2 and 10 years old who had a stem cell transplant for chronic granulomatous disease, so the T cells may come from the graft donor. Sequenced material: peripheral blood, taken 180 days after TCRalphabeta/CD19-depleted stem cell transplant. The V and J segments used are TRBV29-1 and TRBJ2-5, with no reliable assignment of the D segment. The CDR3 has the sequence CSAEVRLKTQYF. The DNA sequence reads TGCAGCGCTGAAGTACGTTTGAAGACCCAGTACTTC.